This T cell receptor beta chain was recovered during a study of tumor and adjacent non-tumor tissue in lung cancer. The template was RNA from unsorted bulk tissue. More than 3 cm separated this lung sample from the edge of the tumor. This CDR3 comprises 16 residues. CDR1 is MNHEY and CDR2 is SVGAGI in the germline V gene. TCRbeta libraries were built with three rounds of nested PCR, modified from ARM-PCR. MiXCR, run by TCRdb on the multiplex PCR reads, gives a single entry per CDR3 protein. The sample contains about 86,000 distinct CDR3 sequences, more than 65% of which appear only once. With respect to this clonotype: One junction end disagrees with the germline gene, perhaps due to a read error.

The sample consisted of distant non-tumor lung tissue. V usage is TRBV6-5 and J usage is TRBJ2-4; no clear D gene. The clonotype originates from a woman in her 50s with non-small cell lung cancer. CDR3 region: CASSSLMRRAKIIRYF. In nucleotides, the CDR3 is TGTGCCAGCAGTTCCCTCATGAGGCGAGCCAAAATCATTCGGTACTTC.